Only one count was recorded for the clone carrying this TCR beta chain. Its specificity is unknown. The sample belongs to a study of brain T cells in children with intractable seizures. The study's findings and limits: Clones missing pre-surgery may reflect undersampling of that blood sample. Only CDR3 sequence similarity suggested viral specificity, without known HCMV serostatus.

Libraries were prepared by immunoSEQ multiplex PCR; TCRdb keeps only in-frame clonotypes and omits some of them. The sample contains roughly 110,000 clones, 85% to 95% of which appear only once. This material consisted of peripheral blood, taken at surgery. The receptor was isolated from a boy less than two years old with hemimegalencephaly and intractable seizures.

The DNA for the CDR3 is TGTGCCAGGACGGACTTCTATAGCGCGGATACGCAGTATTTT. As protein: CARTDFYSADTQYF. This rearrangement joins TRBV21-1 to TRBJ2-3; the table assigns TRBD2, which was not confirmed against the DNA. TRBV21-1 constitutes a pseudogene. The CDR3 extends over 14 amino acids.